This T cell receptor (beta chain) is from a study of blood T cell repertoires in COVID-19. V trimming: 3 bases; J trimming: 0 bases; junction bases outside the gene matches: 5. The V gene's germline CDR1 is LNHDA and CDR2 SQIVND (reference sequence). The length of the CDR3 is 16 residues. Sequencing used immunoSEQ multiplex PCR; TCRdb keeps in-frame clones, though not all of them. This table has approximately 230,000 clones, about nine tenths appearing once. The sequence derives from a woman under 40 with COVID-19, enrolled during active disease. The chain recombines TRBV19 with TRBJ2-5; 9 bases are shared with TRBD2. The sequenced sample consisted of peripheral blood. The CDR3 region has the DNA TGTGCCAGTAGTATGAGTCTAGCGGGGAACCAAGAGACCCAGTACTTC. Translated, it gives CASSMSLAGNQETQYF.